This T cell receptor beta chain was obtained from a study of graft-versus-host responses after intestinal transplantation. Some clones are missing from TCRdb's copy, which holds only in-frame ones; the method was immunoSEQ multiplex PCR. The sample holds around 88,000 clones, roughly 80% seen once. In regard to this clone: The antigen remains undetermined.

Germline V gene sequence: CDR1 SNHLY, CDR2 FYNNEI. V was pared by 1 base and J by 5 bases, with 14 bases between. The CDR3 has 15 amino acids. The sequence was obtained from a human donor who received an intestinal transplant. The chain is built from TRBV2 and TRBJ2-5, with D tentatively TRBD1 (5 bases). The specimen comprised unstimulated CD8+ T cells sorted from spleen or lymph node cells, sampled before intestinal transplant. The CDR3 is CASSEGAGLGETQYF. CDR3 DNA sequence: TGTGCCAGCAGTGAAGGGGCAGGGTTAGGGGAGACCCAGTACTTC.